The 8 T cell receptor beta chains in this list originate from one sample, sequenced in a study of T-cell reconstitution after alpha-beta-depleted transplantation in children. The TCRbeta library incorporated unique molecular identifiers. TCRdb independently ran MiXCR on the PCR reads; one entry per CDR3 protein. Of 150,000 to 200,000 distinct CDR3 sequences in the sample, more than 9.5% were seen once. The input for sequencing was PBMCs, taken before TCRalphabeta/CD19-depleted stem cell transplant. Receptors were obtained from a boy aged 2 to 10 with acute myeloid leukemia, due to receive a stem cell transplant.

In this sample, this clonotype turned up many times. The chain's CDR3 is CATLSDRDGNEQFF. As DNA, the CDR3 is TGTGCCACCTTAAGTGACAGGGATGGTAATGAGCAGTTCTTC. The chain recombines TRBV10-3 with TRBJ2-1; 7 bases fit TRBD1. The germline V gene has CDR1 ENHRY and CDR2 SYGVKD. The CDR3 consists of 14 residues. V trimming: 10 bases; J trimming: 7 bases; junction bases outside the gene matches: 13.

This clonotype was counted at least ten times. The rearrangement links TRBV29-1 to TRBJ2-5; 7 nucleotides align to TRBD1. This CDR3 has 14 residues. Losses at the gene ends were 6 bases for V and 5 bases for J; bases not matched to a gene: 12. Germline-derived CDR1 and CDR2 are SQVTM and ANQGSEA. DNA of the CDR3: TGCAGCGTGGCGTGGCAGGGGGTTTGGGAGACCCAGTACTTC. It specifies CSVAWQGVWETQYF.

Ten or more counts support this clonotype. This chain uses TRBV6-2 or TRBV6-3 with TRBJ1-1; D perhaps matches TRBD1 (5 bases). V was cut by 6 bases and J by 0 bases, with 14 bases left in between. The CDR3 loop spans 15 amino acids. Germline CDR1 and CDR2: MNHEY and SVGEGT. As DNA, the CDR3 is TGTGCCAGCAGCCGTGGACACCTCATGAACACTGAAGCTTTCTTT. Translating it yields CASSRGHLMNTEAFF.

This clonotype was seen more than once but under ten times. The chain carries TRBV12-3 or TRBV12-4 and TRBJ1-5, with D unclear. The CDR3 extends over 15 amino acids. V lost 6 bases, J lost 4 bases, and 16 bases lay in between. The CDR3 nucleotides are TGTGCCAGCAGCAAACATTCCGTAGGAAATCAGCCCCAGCATTTT. This encodes CASSKHSVGNQPQHF.

This clonotype came up many times. This sequence joins TRBV5-1 and TRBJ2-3, with 12 bases matching TRBD2. V shed 5 bases, J shed 4 bases, and the junction held 5 bases outside the gene matches. CDR3 size: 15 residues. The germline gives CDR1 SGHRS, CDR2 YFSETQ. This CDR3 reads CASRIASGRADTQYF. CDR3 DNA: TGCGCCAGCAGGATTGCTAGCGGGAGGGCAGATACGCAGTATTTT.

At least ten counts were recorded for this clonotype. The chain carries TRBV5-1 and TRBJ2-7; D perhaps matches TRBD2 (6 bases). From germline, CDR1 is SGHRS and CDR2 YFSETQ. V lost 0 bases and J 5 bases, leaving 9 bases between the germline ends. This CDR3 spans 13 amino acids. DNA for the CDR3: TGCGCCAGCAGCTTGGTCGGGAGCGACGAGCAGTACTTC. Protein: CASSLVGSDEQYF. Together with reference TRBV5-1 and TRBJ2-7, the CDR3 gives the full variable domain: KAGVTQTPRYLIKTRGQQVTLSCSPISGHRSVSWYQQTPGQGLQFLFEYFSETQRNKGNFPGRFSGRQFSNSRSEMNVSTLELGDSALYLCASSLVGSDEQYFGPGTRLTVT.

This clonotype appeared many times. The chain uses TRBV4-1 and TRBJ1-4, with 10 bases fitting TRBD1. Germline trimming cut 2 bases from V and 6 bases from J; bases unmatched to any gene: 15. The germline gives CDR1 MGHRA, CDR2 YSYEKL. The CDR3 extends over 19 amino acids. CDR3 residues: CASSQSFGQGDFKDEKLFF. CDR3 in DNA: TGCGCCAGCAGCCAAAGTTTCGGACAGGGGGATTTTAAGGATGAAAAACTGTTTTTT.

In this sample, this clonotype turned up many times. The chain recombines TRBV7-6 with TRBJ2-1; no reliable D call. Germline lookup yields CDR1 SGHVS and CDR2 FNYEAQ. The V end lost 2 bases, the J end lost 5 bases, and 13 bases lay between the germline ends. The CDR3 is 15 residues long. This chain's CDR3 is CASSLKLGLNNEQFF. CDR3 bases: TGTGCCAGCAGCTTAAAGTTGGGTTTGAACAATGAGCAGTTCTTC.